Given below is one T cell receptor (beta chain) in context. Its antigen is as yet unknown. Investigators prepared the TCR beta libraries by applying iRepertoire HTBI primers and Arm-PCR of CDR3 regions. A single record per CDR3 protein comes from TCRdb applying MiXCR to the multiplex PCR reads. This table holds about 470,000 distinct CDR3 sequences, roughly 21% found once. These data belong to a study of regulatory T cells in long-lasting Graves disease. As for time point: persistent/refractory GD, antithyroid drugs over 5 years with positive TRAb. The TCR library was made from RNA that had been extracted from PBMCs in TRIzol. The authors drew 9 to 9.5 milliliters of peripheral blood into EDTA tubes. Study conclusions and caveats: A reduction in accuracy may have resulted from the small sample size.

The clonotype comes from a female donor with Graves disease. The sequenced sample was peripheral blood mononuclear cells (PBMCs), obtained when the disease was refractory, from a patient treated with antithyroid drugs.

The DNA of the CDR3 is TGCGCCAGCAGTGAGTTGGGGGCCGGTACGCAGTATTTT. It is translated as CASSELGAGTQYF. The chain links TRBV10-1 to TRBJ2-3; possible D gene TRBD1, 6 bases. The germline V gene encodes CDR1 WNHNN and CDR2 SYGVQD (reference sequence). The CDR3 is 13 residues long. The V gene lost 1 base and the J gene lost 8 bases, with 10 bases spanning the gap.